This T cell receptor (beta chain) came from a study of T cells in Graves' hyperthyroidism and ophthalmopathy. Researchers took RNA transcripts and amplified the TCR beta CDR3 regions from them. A set of HTBI primers served as the primers for a first-round RT-PCR of the TCR CDR3. TCRdb itself ran the multiplex PCR reads through MiXCR, one entry per CDR3 protein. The repertoire consists of about 640,000 distinct CDR3 sequences, with around 20% occurring once and the leading ten covering over 30%. This clonotype turned up a few times. The authors obtained PBMCs from about 9 ml of fresh peripheral blood. The germline V gene has CDR1 KGHSH and CDR2 LQKENI. V dropped 4 bases and J dropped 0; count of bases not matched to a gene: 2. This CDR3 is built from 15 residues.

The specimen sequenced was blood. The chain couples TRBV18 to TRBJ2-7; TRBD1 matches 11 bases. The clonotype comes from a man aged 25-40 years with Graves' ophthalmopathy. The CDR3: CASSQGQGVSYEQYF. In DNA form, the CDR3 reads TGTGCCAGCTCACAGGGACAGGGGGTCTCCTACGAGCAGTACTTC.